This passage covers 5 T cell receptor beta chains from one sample sequenced in a study of T cells in Graves' hyperthyroidism and ophthalmopathy. TCR beta CDR3 region amplification was performed from RNA transcripts. The HTBI primer set served for first-round RT-PCR of the TCR CDR3. TCRdb processed the multiplex PCR reads anew with MiXCR; each CDR3 protein has one entry. This table holds approximately 710,000 distinct CDR3 sequences, approximately 15% found once. Input material: blood. The receptors stem from a man aged 45-65 years with Graves' hyperthyroidism.

The rearrangement links TRBV10-3 to TRBJ1-1; 8 bases match TRBD1. CDR1 and CDR2 (germline): ENHRY, SYGVKD. J gave up 1 base and V 6 bases, and 7 bases lay outside the gene matches. CDR3 length: 15 residues. DNA for the CDR3: TGTGCCATCAGGCAGACAGGGGCTGGGAACACTGAAGCTTTCTTT. Protein: CAIRQTGAGNTEAFF.

This clonotype was seen ten or more times. J is TRBJ2-3 and V is TRBV5-1; possibly TRBD2 for D (5 bases). Germline V gives CDR1 SGHRS, CDR2 YFSETQ. Trimming left V 0 bases short and J 5 bases short, with 10 bases between. This CDR3 region has 14 residues. The CDR3 DNA follows: TGCGCCAGCAGCTTGGAGCGGCTAGGAGATACGCAGTATTTT. The encoded protein is CASSLERLGDTQYF.

There are many counts of this clonotype. An end of the junction differs from the germline gene, which may be a read error. The chain recombines TRBV27 with TRBJ2-7; TRBD2 matches at 13 bases. The CDR3 is made up of 19 amino acids. From germline, CDR1 is MNHEY and CDR2 SMNVEV (reference sequence). CDR3 in DNA: TGTGCCAGCAGTATATCGGGACAGTCAGGACTAGCGGGAGCAGGAGAGCAGTACTTC. Amino acid sequence: CASSISGQSGLAGAGEQYF.

The sample holds many counts of this clonotype. This chain links TRBV20-1 with TRBJ2-7; the D is unclear. Germline CDR1 and CDR2: DFQATT and SNEGSKA (reference sequence). The CDR3 loop spans 13 amino acids. In DNA, the CDR3 is TGCAGCGCGCCGAAGTGGGACTCCTACGAGCAGTACTTC. It specifies CSAPKWDSYEQYF.

This clonotype showed up just a few times. This chain uses TRBV6-1 with TRBJ1-2; D call uncertain. Germline V gene lookup returns CDR1 MNHNS and CDR2 SASEGT. The CDR3 loop spans 13 amino acids. V lost 9 bases and J 8 bases, leaving 19 bases between the germline ends. Here the CDR3 reads CASGGLRRAGYTF. CDR3 DNA: TGTGCCAGTGGAGGGCTCAGGCGTGCCGGCTACACCTTC.